The present entry profiles one TCR beta chain with its context. Only in-frame clones appear in the TCRdb table, and some are missing; sequencing was by immunoSEQ multiplex PCR. The sample shows 120,000 to 150,000 clones, 90% to 95% of them seen only once. The sample comes from a study of control samples from healthy donors and cancer patients. V was pared by 4 bases and J by 4 bases, with 17 bases between. Germline CDR1 is LNHNV and CDR2 is YYDKDF (reference sequence). CDR3 size: 17 residues. The TCR sequence derives from a man aged 35 to 55 in good health. The V and J genes are TRBV15 and TRBJ2-6, with D possibly being TRBD1 (6 bases). The sample taken for sequencing was blood. The CDR3 DNA reads TGTGCCACCAGCACACCATTAGGGGGATCAGGGGCCAACGTCCTGACTTTC. Encoded protein: CATSTPLGGSGANVLTF.